These T cell receptor beta chains were read from a single sample in a study of molecular identifiers for immune sequencing clone quantification. TCRdb fed the PCR reads into MiXCR, producing one record per CDR3 protein. The sample includes about 640,000 distinct CDR3 sequences, nearly 20% of them seen just once. Specimen: naive CD8+ T cells from blood, with Jurkat cell RNA spiked in. The receptors shown here come from a human donor in good health. Some libraries in this study had Jurkat cell RNA spiked in. Each CDR3 is given with its conserved first and last residue. A D gene is named only where the DNA matches it firmly. Part of the rows lack a size; the others show once, few, many or a class for expanded clones.

clone size	J gene	V gene	D gene	CDR3 protein	CDR3 DNA
many	TRBJ2-7	TRBV11-2	.	CASSLGPPSEQYF	TGTGCCAGCAGCTTAGGCCCACCGAGCGAGCAGTACTTC
few	TRBJ1-5	TRBV7-9	TRBD1	CASSEMTGVNQPQHF	TGTGCCAGCAGTGAGATGACAGGGGTGAATCAGCCCCAGCATTTT
.	TRBJ2-7	TRBV28	.	CASSLRTRVSNEQYF	TGTGCCAGCAGTTTAAGGACCAGGGTCTCAAACGAGCAGTACTTC
.	TRBJ2-2	TRBV12-3/TRBV12-4	.	CASSSRQVTGELFF	TGTGCCAGCAGTTCACGACAGGTTACTGGGGAGCTGTTTTTT
many	TRBJ2-2	TRBV6-5	.	CASGSTGELFF	TGTGCCAGCGGCAGCACCGGGGAGCTGTTTTTT
many	TRBJ2-6	TRBV6-6	.	CASRETSGANVLTF	TGTGCCAGCAGGGAGACCTCTGGGGCCAACGTCCTGACTTTC
many	TRBJ2-3	TRBV5-6	.	CASSLAAGFGDTQYF	TGTGCCAGCAGCTTGGCCGCGGGTTTTGGAGATACGCAGTATTTT
few	TRBJ2-1	TRBV4-1	TRBD2	CASSQEWSGGPRGEQFF	TGCGCCAGCAGCCAAGAATGGAGCGGGGGGCCGCGTGGGGAGCAGTTCTTC
.	TRBJ2-1	TRBV7-3	.	CASSPLGQGLHEQFF	TGTGCCAGCAGCCCCCTCGGGCAGGGATTGCATGAGCAGTTCTTC
many	TRBJ2-1	TRBV12-3/TRBV12-4	.	CASSSGQYNEQFF	TGTGCCAGCAGTTCCGGGCAGTACAATGAGCAGTTCTTC
many	TRBJ1-1	TRBV4-3	TRBD1	CASSQVTGDSEAFF	TGCGCCAGCAGCCAAGTGACAGGGGACAGTGAAGCTTTCTTT
.	TRBJ2-7	TRBV27	TRBD2	CAGSWASGVYYEQYF	TGTGCCGGCAGTTGGGCTAGCGGGGTTTACTACGAGCAGTACTTC
few	TRBJ2-7	TRBV7-2	.	CASSSLGTYEQYF	TGTGCCAGCAGCTCCCTAGGGACTTACGAGCAGTACTTC
few	TRBJ1-1	TRBV27	.	CASSFDGSRAEAFF	TGTGCCAGCAGTTTCGACGGAAGCAGGGCTGAAGCTTTCTTT
.	TRBJ2-7	TRBV11-2	TRBD1	CASSPLPGQALTYEQYF	TGTGCCAGCAGCCCCCTACCCGGACAGGCGTTAACCTACGAGCAGTACTTC
many	TRBJ1-1	TRBV12-3/TRBV12-4	.	CASSPSTNTEAFF	TGTGCCAGCAGCCCCAGTACTAACACTGAAGCTTTCTTT
many	TRBJ1-5	TRBV4-1	.	CASSRSPGKDQPQHF	TGCGCCAGCAGCCGGTCTCCAGGGAAAGATCAGCCCCAGCATTTT
few	TRBJ1-1	TRBV19	.	CASSVQGMNTEAFF	TGTGCCAGTAGTGTTCAGGGAATGAACACTGAAGCTTTCTTT
.	TRBJ2-3	TRBV21-1	.	CASSPGTEDTQYF	TGTGCCAGCTCTCCAGGGACGGAAGATACGCAGTATTTT
many	TRBJ1-1	TRBV7-9	.	CASSYTTAEAFF	TGTGCCAGCAGCTATACAACAGCTGAAGCTTTCTTT
few	TRBJ2-7	TRBV6-1	.	CASSEPRTLSYEQYF	TGTGCCAGCAGTGAACCCCGGACACTCTCCTACGAGCAGTACTTC
many	TRBJ2-6	TRBV27	TRBD1	CASSPMDRSRSGANVLTF	TGTGCCAGCAGCCCGATGGACAGGTCGCGCTCTGGGGCCAACGTCCTGACTTTC
many	TRBJ1-1	TRBV27	TRBD1	CASSLDSRGTEAFF	TGTGCCAGCAGTTTAGATTCCAGGGGGACTGAAGCTTTCTTT
.	TRBJ2-7	TRBV2	TRBD1	CASSSMDRDGSYEQYF	TGTGCCAGCAGTTCTATGGACAGGGATGGCTCCTACGAGCAGTACTTC
.	TRBJ2-7	TRBV12-5	.	CASGPSAGISYEQYF	TGTGCTAGTGGTCCGTCTGCCGGGATCTCCTACGAGCAGTACTTC
few	TRBJ2-1	TRBV4-1	TRBD1	CASSQDRDSFNEQFF	TGCGCCAGCAGCCAGGACCGGGACAGTTTTAATGAGCAGTTCTTC
few	TRBJ2-2	TRBV29-1	.	CSVVQGNGELFF	TGCAGCGTCGTACAGGGTAACGGGGAGCTGTTTTTT
many	TRBJ1-4	TRBV29-1	.	CSVDPWGTNEKLFF	TGCAGCGTAGACCCGTGGGGAACTAATGAAAAACTGTTTTTT
many	TRBJ2-3	TRBV27	.	CASSTPPLTGVGSDTQYF	TGTGCCAGCAGTACCCCCCCCCTTACGGGAGTCGGTTCAGATACGCAGTATTTT
few	TRBJ1-1	TRBV24-1	.	CATSDLGQCLQRAFF	TGTGCCACCAGTGATTTAGGCCAATGCCTTCAAAGAGCTTTCTTT
many	TRBJ2-3	TRBV10-1	TRBD1	CASSVRTGSTDTQYF	TGCGCCAGCAGTGTTCGGACAGGGTCCACAGATACGCAGTATTTT
.	TRBJ2-5	TRBV7-9	TRBD1	CASSGTGVNQETRYF	TGTGCCAGCAGCGGGACAGGGGTAAACCAAGAGACCCGGTACTTC
many	TRBJ2-4	TRBV5-1	TRBD1	CASSPTGGPAKNIQYF	TGCGCCAGCAGCCCTACAGGGGGACCGGCCAAAAACATTCAGTACTTC
many	TRBJ2-3	TRBV4-3	TRBD2	CASSQGGLAGAFRQYF	TGCGCCAGCAGCCAAGGGGGGCTAGCGGGAGCGTTCAGGCAGTATTTT
.	TRBJ2-7	TRBV15	.	CATSSSGENHEQYF	TGTGCCACCAGCAGCTCAGGGGAAAACCACGAGCAGTACTTC
.	TRBJ2-7	TRBV4-1	TRBD1	CASSFRDRKAYEQYF	TGCGCCAGCAGCTTCCGGGACAGGAAGGCCTACGAGCAGTACTTC
many	TRBJ1-1	TRBV6-5	.	CASSYSGPGPVNTEAFF	TGTGCCAGCAGTTACTCGGGGCCAGGGCCGGTGAACACTGAAGCTTTCTTT
.	TRBJ2-7	TRBV4-1	TRBD2	CASSQDRVQAGGLYEQYF	TGCGCCAGCAGCCAAGACAGGGTCCAAGCGGGGGGGCTCTACGAGCAGTACTTC
many	TRBJ2-7	TRBV30	.	CAWRPGVAASYEQYF	TGTGCCTGGAGACCCGGGGTGGCGGCCTCCTACGAGCAGTACTTC